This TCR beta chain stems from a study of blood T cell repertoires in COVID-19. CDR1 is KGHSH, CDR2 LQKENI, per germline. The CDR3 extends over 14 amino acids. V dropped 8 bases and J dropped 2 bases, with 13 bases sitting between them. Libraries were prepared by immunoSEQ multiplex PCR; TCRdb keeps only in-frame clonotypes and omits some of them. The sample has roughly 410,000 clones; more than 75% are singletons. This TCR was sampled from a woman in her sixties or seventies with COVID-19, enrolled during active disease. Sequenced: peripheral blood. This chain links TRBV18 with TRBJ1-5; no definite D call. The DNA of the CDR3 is TGTGCCAGCACCTTTAATACAGGCAATCAGCCCCAGCATTTT. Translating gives CASTFNTGNQPQHF.